This T cell receptor beta chain originates from a study of blood T cell repertoires in COVID-19. Trimming removed 3 bases from V and 2 bases from J; junction bases left unmatched: 5. The V gene's germline CDR1 is SGHTA and CDR2 FQGNSA. This CDR3 has 16 residues. Authors' analysis steps: Researchers report that nucleated cell counts were estimated from reference gene primer amplification. Some clones are missing from TCRdb's copy, which holds only in-frame ones; the method was immunoSEQ multiplex PCR. V and J calls and clone size follow that table, whereas D and trimming were derived from the DNA. Of about 82,000 clones in the sample, over 80% are singletons; the top ten hold about 20%.

The TCR sequence derives from a man older than 75 with active or convalescent COVID-19. The chain has TRBV7-2 and TRBJ2-2; TRBD2 agrees at 8 bases. The material sequenced was peripheral blood. The CDR3 loop is CASSFASGRNTGELFF. CDR3 DNA: TGTGCCAGCAGCTTCGCTAGCGGGCGCAACACCGGGGAGCTGTTTTTT.